These T cell receptor beta chains were read from a single sample in a study of beta chain features in type 1 diabetes. Measured with immunoSEQ multiplex PCR; TCRdb has only the in-frame clones, and not every one. This table has roughly 340,000 clones, 10% to 15% appearing once. Sequencing input: naive CD4+ T cells from blood. All receptors derive from a woman under 30 with type 1 diabetes. Each CDR3 is given with its conserved first and last residue. The order of the fields is clone size, CDR3 length, V gene, D gene, J gene, CDR3 DNA, CDR3 protein. A D gene is named only where the DNA matches it firmly. The size of a clone is reported for some rows only, either as once, few or many, or as a class for expanded clones.

clone size: -
CDR3 length: 12
V gene: TRBV7-2
D gene: -
J gene: TRBJ2-5
CDR3 DNA: TGTGCCAGCAGCCCCCCTGCGGAGACCCAGTACTTC
CDR3 protein: CASSPPAETQYF

clone size: -
CDR3 length: 16
V gene: TRBV7-6
D gene: TRBD2
J gene: TRBJ2-5
CDR3 DNA: TGTGCCAGCAGCCTCCTGGGACTAGCGGGCCAAGAGACCCAGTACTTC
CDR3 protein: CASSLLGLAGQETQYF

clone size: few
CDR3 length: 13
V gene: TRBV7-9
D gene: -
J gene: TRBJ1-6
CDR3 DNA: TGTGCCAGCACCGAACCGGGGGGGTCACCCCTCCACTTT
CDR3 protein: CASTEPGGSPLHF

clone size: few
CDR3 length: 13
V gene: TRBV29-1
D gene: -
J gene: TRBJ2-3
CDR3 DNA: TGCAGCGCAAAGGGGAGGTACACAGATACGCAGTATTTT
CDR3 protein: CSAKGRYTDTQYF

clone size: -
CDR3 length: 16
V gene: TRBV15
D gene: -
J gene: TRBJ2-1
CDR3 DNA: TGTGCCACCAGCAGAGATTCCTATCCCGCTTACAATGAGCAGTTCTTC
CDR3 protein: CATSRDSYPAYNEQFF

clone size: few
CDR3 length: 17
V gene: TRBV4-3
D gene: TRBD1
J gene: TRBJ1-1
CDR3 DNA: TGCGCCAGCAGCCAAGATCTGGGCCCAGGGGGCTTCGTTGAAGCTTTCTTT
CDR3 protein: CASSQDLGPGGFVEAFF

clone size: few
CDR3 length: 14
V gene: TRBV5-1
D gene: -
J gene: TRBJ2-5
CDR3 DNA: TGCGCCAGCAGCGGTTGGACACCTCAAGAGACCCAGTACTTC
CDR3 protein: CASSGWTPQETQYF

clone size: -
CDR3 length: 13
V gene: TRBV19
D gene: TRBD1
J gene: TRBJ1-2
CDR3 DNA: TGTGCCAGTAGTAGGACAGGGAACTATGGCTACACCTTC
CDR3 protein: CASSRTGNYGYTF

clone size: -
CDR3 length: 12
V gene: TRBV18
D gene: -
J gene: TRBJ2-3
CDR3 DNA: TGTGCCAGCTCCGAGGGCGCAGATACGCAGTATTTT
CDR3 protein: CASSEGADTQYF

clone size: -
CDR3 length: 14
V gene: TRBV27
D gene: TRBD1
J gene: TRBJ2-2
CDR3 DNA: TGTGGAAGCAAACGGACAGGGGACACCGGGGAGCTGTTTTTT
CDR3 protein: CGSKRTGDTGELFF

clone size: -
CDR3 length: 16
V gene: TRBV27
D gene: -
J gene: TRBJ1-2
CDR3 DNA: TGTGCCAGCAGCGCAACTGGGGCAGTCTATGGCTATGGCTACACCTTC
CDR3 protein: CASSATGAVYGYGYTF

clone size: few
CDR3 length: 15
V gene: TRBV7-2
D gene: -
J gene: TRBJ1-5
CDR3 DNA: TGTGCCAGCAGAGAACAGGGTCAAGTAAATCAGCCCCAGCATTTT
CDR3 protein: CASREQGQVNQPQHF

clone size: few
CDR3 length: 12
V gene: TRBV2
D gene: -
J gene: TRBJ1-2
CDR3 DNA: TGTGCCAGCCTTCGGCGGATCGATGGCTACACCTTC
CDR3 protein: CASLRRIDGYTF

clone size: few
CDR3 length: 13
V gene: TRBV7-9
D gene: -
J gene: TRBJ1-2
CDR3 DNA: TGTGCCAGCAGCTCACAGGCTCCCTATGGCTACACCTTC
CDR3 protein: CASSSQAPYGYTF

clone size: few
CDR3 length: 17
V gene: TRBV18
D gene: TRBD1
J gene: TRBJ1-2
CDR3 DNA: TGTGCCAGCTCACCAAGGGGACAGGGGGCGTTAAACTATGGCTACACCTTC
CDR3 protein: CASSPRGQGALNYGYTF

clone size: few
CDR3 length: 16
V gene: TRBV5-1
D gene: TRBD1
J gene: TRBJ1-1
CDR3 DNA: TGCGCCAGCAGTACCCGGACAGGGGTTTTGAACACTGAAGCTTTCTTT
CDR3 protein: CASSTRTGVLNTEAFF

clone size: -
CDR3 length: 14
V gene: TRBV2
D gene: TRBD2
J gene: TRBJ2-1
CDR3 DNA: TGTGCCAGCGCGGCGGGGGGGCGCTACAATGAGCAGTTCTTC
CDR3 protein: CASAAGGRYNEQFF

clone size: -
CDR3 length: 12
V gene: TRBV11-3
D gene: -
J gene: TRBJ2-7
CDR3 DNA: TGTGCCAGCAGCTTAGGCGGCGTTGAGCAGTACTTC
CDR3 protein: CASSLGGVEQYF

clone size: few
CDR3 length: 19
V gene: TRBV7-2
D gene: TRBD2
J gene: TRBJ2-5
CDR3 DNA: TGTGCCAGCAGCTTATGGGCCCCTAGCGGGAGTGGTAGTAGAGAGACCCAGTACTTC
CDR3 protein: CASSLWAPSGSGSRETQYF

clone size: few
CDR3 length: 14
V gene: TRBV28
D gene: TRBD1
J gene: TRBJ2-6
CDR3 DNA: TGTGCCAGCAGACAGGGGGCTGGGGCCAACGTCCTGACTTTC
CDR3 protein: CASRQGAGANVLTF

clone size: -
CDR3 length: 15
V gene: TRBV18
D gene: TRBD1
J gene: TRBJ1-1
CDR3 DNA: TGTGCCAGCTCACCCGGACAGGGAAGAGGCACTGAAGCTTTCTTT
CDR3 protein: CASSPGQGRGTEAFF

clone size: -
CDR3 length: 16
V gene: TRBV5-1
D gene: -
J gene: TRBJ2-7
CDR3 DNA: TGCGCCAGCAGCTGGACCCGGGGGTGGGAGCGGTACGAGCAGTACTTC
CDR3 protein: CASSWTRGWERYEQYF

clone size: few
CDR3 length: 18
V gene: TRBV18
D gene: TRBD1
J gene: TRBJ2-6
CDR3 DNA: TGTGCCAGCTCACCAGCGACAGGGAGTTTTTCTGGGGCCAACGTCCTGACTTTC
CDR3 protein: CASSPATGSFSGANVLTF

clone size: -
CDR3 length: 15
V gene: TRBV19
D gene: TRBD1
J gene: TRBJ2-7
CDR3 DNA: TGTGCCAGTAGTTCACACGGGACAGTACCCTACGAGCAGTACTTC
CDR3 protein: CASSSHGTVPYEQYF

clone size: -
CDR3 length: 15
V gene: TRBV5-1
D gene: TRBD1
J gene: TRBJ2-6
CDR3 DNA: TGCGCCAGCAGCTGGACAGGGACTGGGGCCAACGTCCTGACTTTC
CDR3 protein: CASSWTGTGANVLTF

clone size: few
CDR3 length: 11
V gene: TRBV20-1
D gene: -
J gene: TRBJ1-2
CDR3 DNA: TGCAGTGCTGATACAGACTATGGCTACACCTTC
CDR3 protein: CSADTDYGYTF

clone size: few
CDR3 length: 16
V gene: TRBV28
D gene: -
J gene: TRBJ2-1
CDR3 DNA: TGTGCCAGCAGTTTACCCCGACTCATCTCCTACAATGAGCAGTTCTTC
CDR3 protein: CASSLPRLISYNEQFF

clone size: few
CDR3 length: 14
V gene: TRBV18
D gene: -
J gene: TRBJ2-3
CDR3 DNA: TGTGCCAGCTCACCACCGGGATTCAGGGGTGCGCAGTATTTT
CDR3 protein: CASSPPGFRGAQYF

clone size: few
CDR3 length: 11
V gene: TRBV7-2
D gene: -
J gene: TRBJ2-7
CDR3 DNA: TGTGCCAGCAGCTCTCAGTTCGAGCAGTACTTC
CDR3 protein: CASSSQFEQYF

clone size: few
CDR3 length: 15
V gene: TRBV4-3
D gene: -
J gene: TRBJ1-2
CDR3 DNA: TGCGCCAGCAGCCAAGAGAACACAGGGATTTATGGCTACACCTTC
CDR3 protein: CASSQENTGIYGYTF

clone size: -
CDR3 length: 13
V gene: TRBV7-2
D gene: -
J gene: TRBJ2-7
CDR3 DNA: TGTGCCAGCAGCTTCGGACAGTCCTACGAGCAGTACTTC
CDR3 protein: CASSFGQSYEQYF

clone size: few
CDR3 length: 14
V gene: TRBV27
D gene: TRBD2
J gene: TRBJ2-3
CDR3 DNA: TGTGCCAGCAGTTTGGCGGGAGAGGCAGATACGCAGTATTTT
CDR3 protein: CASSLAGEADTQYF

clone size: -
CDR3 length: 17
V gene: TRBV11-1
D gene: TRBD2
J gene: TRBJ2-3
CDR3 DNA: TGTGCCAGCAGCTTCGGGAGGTATAGGGGTGCCACAGATACGCAGTATTTT
CDR3 protein: CASSFGRYRGATDTQYF

clone size: -
CDR3 length: 14
V gene: TRBV13
D gene: -
J gene: TRBJ1-2
CDR3 DNA: TGTGCCAGCAGCTTAGTTCGGTCGTCCTATGGCTACACCTTC
CDR3 protein: CASSLVRSSYGYTF

clone size: -
CDR3 length: 15
V gene: TRBV7-9
D gene: -
J gene: TRBJ2-7
CDR3 DNA: TGTGCCAGCAGCCGCCGAGGGGACACCACCTACGAGCAGTACTTC
CDR3 protein: CASSRRGDTTYEQYF

clone size: -
CDR3 length: 13
V gene: TRBV6-5
D gene: TRBD1
J gene: TRBJ2-3
CDR3 DNA: TGTGCCAGCTTGGGACAGGGCACAGATACGCAGTATTTT
CDR3 protein: CASLGQGTDTQYF

clone size: few
CDR3 length: 12
V gene: TRBV27
D gene: -
J gene: TRBJ2-2
CDR3 DNA: TGTGCCAGCAGTGGCTACACCGGGGAGCTGTTTTTT
CDR3 protein: CASSGYTGELFF

clone size: few
CDR3 length: 14
V gene: TRBV7-3
D gene: TRBD1
J gene: TRBJ1-1
CDR3 DNA: TGTGCCAGCAGCTCCGACAGGGAGAACACTGAAGCTTTCTTT
CDR3 protein: CASSSDRENTEAFF

clone size: -
CDR3 length: 13
V gene: TRBV19
D gene: -
J gene: TRBJ2-1
CDR3 DNA: TGTGCCAGTAGTATAGTGGGTTCAGGTGAGCAGTTCTTC
CDR3 protein: CASSIVGSGEQFF

clone size: -
CDR3 length: 15
V gene: TRBV5-1
D gene: -
J gene: TRBJ2-7
CDR3 DNA: TGCGCCAGCAGCTTGGACCACAGGGCCTCCTACGAGCAGTACTTC
CDR3 protein: CASSLDHRASYEQYF

clone size: few
CDR3 length: 13
V gene: TRBV11-1
D gene: TRBD1
J gene: TRBJ2-7
CDR3 DNA: TGTGCCAGCAGTTCAGGGGGCGGCTACGAGCAGTACTTC
CDR3 protein: CASSSGGGYEQYF

clone size: few
CDR3 length: 14
V gene: TRBV10-3
D gene: -
J gene: TRBJ1-2
CDR3 DNA: TGTGCCATCAGTGAAACCGGGTCCAACTATGGCTACACCTTC
CDR3 protein: CAISETGSNYGYTF

clone size: -
CDR3 length: 15
V gene: TRBV7-6
D gene: TRBD2
J gene: TRBJ2-7
CDR3 DNA: TGTGCCAGCACCTTGACCGGGACTAGCGGGTCCGAGCAGTACTTC
CDR3 protein: CASTLTGTSGSEQYF

clone size: -
CDR3 length: 11
V gene: TRBV20-1
D gene: -
J gene: TRBJ1-1
CDR3 DNA: TGCAGTGATAGCATGAACACTGAAGCTTTCTTT
CDR3 protein: CSDSMNTEAFF

clone size: few
CDR3 length: 15
V gene: TRBV6-5
D gene: TRBD1
J gene: TRBJ2-7
CDR3 DNA: TGTGCCAGCAGCTCCTACGGACAGGGAACCTACGAGCAGTACTTC
CDR3 protein: CASSSYGQGTYEQYF

clone size: few
CDR3 length: 15
V gene: TRBV28
D gene: TRBD1
J gene: TRBJ2-1
CDR3 DNA: TGTGCCAGCAGTTTGGGGGACAGCTCCTACAATGAGCAGTTCTTC
CDR3 protein: CASSLGDSSYNEQFF

clone size: few
CDR3 length: 15
V gene: TRBV6-1
D gene: TRBD2
J gene: TRBJ2-5
CDR3 DNA: TGTGCGGCAACGTGGGGACTAGCGGGGGACGGGACCCAGTACTTC
CDR3 protein: CAATWGLAGDGTQYF

clone size: few
CDR3 length: 15
V gene: TRBV4-3
D gene: TRBD1
J gene: TRBJ2-1
CDR3 DNA: TGCGCCAGCAGCCAGTTGGGACAGGGGTTGAGTGAGCAGTTCTTC
CDR3 protein: CASSQLGQGLSEQFF

clone size: few
CDR3 length: 15
V gene: TRBV29-1
D gene: -
J gene: TRBJ1-5
CDR3 DNA: TGCAGCGTTGCTTCAGAGGGTTGGAGCAATCAGCCCCAGCATTTT
CDR3 protein: CSVASEGWSNQPQHF

clone size: few
CDR3 length: 17
V gene: TRBV5-4
D gene: TRBD2
J gene: TRBJ2-4
CDR3 DNA: TGTGCCAGCAGCCCTGGAGGGTCGGCGGGAGTTCGAAACATTCAGTACTTC
CDR3 protein: CASSPGGSAGVRNIQYF

clone size: -
CDR3 length: 15
V gene: TRBV7-2
D gene: TRBD2
J gene: TRBJ2-3
CDR3 DNA: TGTGCCAGCAGCCGCCCGGGACTAGAGGCAGATACGCAGTATTTT
CDR3 protein: CASSRPGLEADTQYF

clone size: -
CDR3 length: 16
V gene: TRBV15
D gene: -
J gene: TRBJ2-4
CDR3 DNA: TGTGCCACCAGCAGGACTACACAGGGAAGTGGAAACATTCAGTACTTC
CDR3 protein: CATSRTTQGSGNIQYF

clone size: few
CDR3 length: 15
V gene: TRBV30
D gene: -
J gene: TRBJ2-1
CDR3 DNA: TGTGCCTGGAGTGTCGGACAGAGTTCCTACAATGAGCAGTTCTTC
CDR3 protein: CAWSVGQSSYNEQFF

clone size: -
CDR3 length: 13
V gene: TRBV5-4
D gene: TRBD2
J gene: TRBJ2-1
CDR3 DNA: TGTGCTCTTACTAGCGGCGGCTACAATGAGCAGTTCTTC
CDR3 protein: CALTSGGYNEQFF

clone size: -
CDR3 length: 12
V gene: TRBV15
D gene: -
J gene: TRBJ2-1
CDR3 DNA: TGTGCCACCAGCGTGAGAACGAATGAGCAGTTCTTC
CDR3 protein: CATSVRTNEQFF

clone size: -
CDR3 length: 15
V gene: TRBV10-3
D gene: -
J gene: TRBJ1-1
CDR3 DNA: TGTGCCATCTCTTCCACAGGGTATGATGGCACTGAAGCTTTCTTT
CDR3 protein: CAISSTGYDGTEAFF

clone size: few
CDR3 length: 17
V gene: TRBV11-2
D gene: TRBD2
J gene: TRBJ2-3
CDR3 DNA: TGTGCCAGCAGCCCCACACCAGGACTAGGGGGCACAGATACGCAGTATTTT
CDR3 protein: CASSPTPGLGGTDTQYF